The 13 T cell receptor beta chains presented below share a single source sample, sequenced in a study of shared clonotypes between healthy human individuals. Measured with immunoSEQ multiplex PCR; TCRdb has only the in-frame clones, and not every one. Of hundreds of thousands of clones detected, about 74% appear once; the ten largest clones hold about 9.3%. Specimen: memory CD4+ T cells sorted from blood. The subset was: CD45RA-negative fraction. The source is a man aged 30-40 years in good health.

This clone was found a few times. This CDR3 reads CASNGPGTGYTSGELFF. CDR3 nucleotide sequence: TGTGCCAGCAATGGTCCCGGGACAGGGTATACAAGCGGGGAGCTGTTTTTT. V usage is TRBV28 and J usage is TRBJ2-2; 9 nucleotides align to TRBD1. The CDR3 has 17 amino acids. The V and J ends lost 7 bases and 7 bases, in that order; junction bases with no gene match: 16. Germline loops: CDR1 MDHEN, CDR2 SYDVKM.

The CDR3 spells CASSSTGGLGYTF. The CDR3 DNA reads as TGTGCCAGCAGTTCCACAGGGGGGCTCGGCTACACCTTC. This chain joins TRBV28 and TRBJ1-2; 8 bases agree with TRBD1. The trim removed 4 bases at V and 8 bases at J, leaving 6 bases unmatched. Germline lookup yields CDR1 MDHEN and CDR2 SYDVKM. CDR3 length: 13 residues.

This clone was picked up a small number of times. V is TRBV5-6 and J is TRBJ2-3; D gene uncertain. CDR3 length: 16 residues. The V end lost 2 bases, the J end lost 2 bases, and 15 bases lay between the germline ends. Germline CDR1 reads SGHDT; CDR2 reads YYEEEE. The CDR3: CASSFLGNIPTDTQYF. The DNA for the CDR3 is TGTGCCAGCAGCTTTCTTGGGAATATTCCCACAGATACGCAGTATTTT.

CDR3 loop: CASSGGPTLEQYF. The CDR3 DNA reads TGTGCCAGCAGTGGTGGGCCTACTCTCGAGCAGTACTTC. The chain employs TRBV6-1 and TRBJ2-7; D gene unclear. The CDR3 runs to 13 residues. The ends were cut back, 4 bases at V and 6 bases at J, with 13 bases in the middle. CDR1 and CDR2 from the germline V gene are MNHNS and SASEGT.

The chain combines TRBV7-3 with TRBJ2-1, with TRBD2 identical over 8 bases. The germline V gene encodes CDR1 SGHTA and CDR2 FQGTGA. The CDR3 extends over 16 amino acids. Unmatched junction bases numbered 4, after V lost 2 bases and J lost 1 base. The CDR3 here is CASSLLAGTSYNEQFF. The CDR3 DNA reads TGTGCCAGCAGCTTATTAGCGGGAACTTCCTACAATGAGCAGTTCTTC.

This clone was seen more than once but under ten times. Additional DNA sequences in this sample encode the identical CDR3. The chain has TRBV7-8 and TRBJ2-1; no definite D call. V lost 0 bases and J 7 bases, leaving 10 bases between the germline ends. There are 14 residues in the CDR3. Germline V gives CDR1 SGHVS, CDR2 FQNEAQ. The CDR3 coding sequence is TGTGCCAGCAGCTTAGCCCGACTTGGTAATGAGCAGTTCTTC. As protein: CASSLARLGNEQFF.

The chain couples TRBV9 to TRBJ1-1; 8 bases match TRBD1. Germline loops: CDR1 SGDLS, CDR2 YYNGEE. The CDR3 is made up of 16 amino acids. The V segment lost 2 bases and the J segment 3 bases; nucleotides outside the gene matches: 9. The DNA for the CDR3 is TGTGCCAGCAGCGTCTGGGCACAGGGGGTTGACACTGAAGCTTTCTTT. It is translated as CASSVWAQGVDTEAFF.

This chain links TRBV18 with TRBJ2-7; unclear D gene. The V and J ends lost 5 bases and 4 bases respectively, with 9 bases between them. The germline V gene encodes CDR1 KGHSH and CDR2 LQKENI. This CDR3 spans 12 amino acids. CDR3: CASSSAEYEQYF. The CDR3 DNA reads TGTGCCAGCTCAAGTGCCGAATACGAGCAGTACTTC.

The chain employs TRBV10-3 and TRBJ2-7; D is unresolved. There are 13 residues in the CDR3. The germline V and J ends were trimmed by 3 bases and 3 bases, with 9 bases remaining between them. Germline V gene data show CDR1 as ENHRY and CDR2 as SYGVKD. The CDR3 bases are TGTGCCATCAGTGAAAGTGTAAGCTACGAGCAGTACTTC. Residues: CAISESVSYEQYF.

This clone was detected many times. The chain links TRBV7-9 to TRBJ2-1, with a possible D match to TRBD2 (6 bases). There are 15 residues in the CDR3. The germline CDR1 and CDR2 sequences are SEHNR and FQNEAQ (reference sequence). Deletions cut 5 bases from V and 13 bases from J, with 24 bases between. The CDR3 sequence: CASSVGTSTLLPQFF. For the CDR3, the DNA is TGTGCCAGCAGCGTAGGGACTTCTACATTACTACCACAGTTCTTC. Looking up the rest from reference TRBV7-9 and TRBJ2-1 gives the full variable domain: DTGVSQNPRHKITKRGQNVTFRCDPISEHNRLYWYRQTLGQGPEFLTYFQNEAQLEKSRLLSDRFSAERPKGSFSTLEIQRTEQGDSAMYLCASSVGTSTLLPQFFGPGTRLTVL.

This chain uses TRBV18 with TRBJ1-5; a possible D gene is TRBD1 (6 bases). The CDR3 extends over 14 amino acids. Trimming took 6 bases from V and 4 from J, leaving 13 bases between them. CDR1 is KGHSH, CDR2 LQKENI, per germline. The CDR3 loop is CASSTGKVNQPQHF. CDR3 DNA sequence: TGTGCCAGCTCCACAGGGAAGGTGAATCAGCCCCAGCATTTT.

The V and J genes are TRBV5-5 and TRBJ2-2; 9 nucleotides align to TRBD2. The V gene's germline CDR1 is SGHKS and CDR2 YYEKEE (reference sequence). CDR3 size: 19 residues. After removal of 1 base from V and 0 bases from J, the junction contained 10 bases not matched to a gene. The CDR3 coding sequence is TGTGCCAGCAGCTTGATGCGTTTGGCTAGCGGGGCGAACACCGGGGAGCTGTTTTTT. Its translation: CASSLMRLASGANTGELFF.

This clone occurred a few times. This chain links TRBV11-2 with TRBJ1-1, with 8 bases aligning to TRBD1. This CDR3 is 14 amino acids long. From germline, CDR1 is SGHAT and CDR2 FQNNGV. V lost 3 bases and J lost 8; bases outside the gene matches: 8. CDR3 nucleotides: TGTGCCAGCAGCTTGGCAACAGGGGGTACCGAAGCTTTCTTT. This translates into CASSLATGGTEAFF.